Ten or more counts support the clone carrying this T cell receptor (beta chain). The data derive from a study of CD8 T cells in ankylosing spondylitis. The ends lost 0 bases at V and 7 bases at J; junction bases unmatched: 2. The CDR3 has 14 amino acids. The germline gives CDR1 SGHRS, CDR2 YFSETQ. TCRdb redid the calling of the 5' RACE reads with MiXCR, one entry per CDR3 protein. The data show about 240,000 distinct CDR3 sequences, approximately 12% seen once. This TCR was recovered from a male donor with ankylosing spondylitis or in good health (not recorded which). The chain has TRBV5-1 and TRBJ2-1; 9 positions agree with TRBD2. Sequencing was carried out using blood, either unsorted or a sorted T cell fraction (not recorded which). The CDR3 DNA reads as TGCGCCAGCAGCTTGGCCACTAGCGGGAATGAGCAGTTCTTC. It yields the protein CASSLATSGNEQFF.